This T cell receptor beta chain was obtained from a study of cytotoxic CD8 clonotypes in ibrutinib-treated CLL. Libraries were prepared by immunoSEQ multiplex PCR; TCRdb keeps only in-frame clonotypes and omits some of them. Counted here are some 4,600 clones, roughly 80% occurring once; the ten biggest clones make up over 20%. Whole-study results and caveats: Baseline clonality was higher than in age-matched healthy donors and moved in step with circulating CD8+ T-cell counts. In sustained-remission versus progressing patients, sampling times differed.

CDR1 is SGHTA, CDR2 FQGNSA, per germline. The CDR3 length is 18 residues. V was pared by 2 bases and J by 6 bases, with 12 bases of the junction left unmatched. About this clone itself: No antigen is known for it.

This clonotype was obtained from a human donor with chronic lymphocytic leukemia. The chain recombines TRBV7-2 with TRBJ2-1, with 11 bases lining up with TRBD2. The input for sequencing was PBMCs, taken before ibrutinib treatment. The CDR3 DNA follows: TGTGCCAGCAGCTTACAGATCTGGCTAGCGGGAGGTGGCAATGAGCAGTTCTTC. This encodes CASSLQIWLAGGGNEQFF.